Listed below are T cell receptor beta chains from one sample, sequenced in a study of CD8 T cells in Susac syndrome. TCRdb passed the immunoSEQ multiplex PCR reads through MiXCR, listing each CDR3 protein once. The table includes approximately 300,000 distinct CDR3 sequences, about nine tenths detected once. The sample taken for sequencing was CD8+ T cells from PBMCs. The receptors come from a human donor with multiple sclerosis. Each CDR3 is given with its conserved first and last residue. Each record gives: J gene, V gene, D gene, clone size, CDR3 DNA, CDR3 protein. A D gene is named only where the DNA matches it firmly. The size field is filled for only some rows; it gives once, few, many or a size class.

TRBJ2-5 | TRBV29-1 | - | - | TGCAGCGTTGTGAGGGATGGCGAGACCCAGTACTTC | CSVVRDGETQYF
TRBJ2-7 | TRBV3-1 | - | - | TGTGCCAGCGGGGCGAACGAGCAGTACTTC | CASGANEQYF
TRBJ2-7 | TRBV28 | - | - | TGTGCCAGCAGTCTCCGCCCCTACGAGCAGTACTTC | CASSLRPYEQYF
TRBJ2-7 | TRBV7-9 | TRBD1 | - | TGTGCCAGCAGCTCCTCCCGGGACAGTTTAACCTACGAGCAGTACTTC | CASSSSRDSLTYEQYF
TRBJ1-2 | TRBV7-9 | - | - | TGTGCCAGCAGCTTAGATCCTGCTGGCAACTATGGCTACACCTTC | CASSLDPAGNYGYTF
TRBJ1-3 | TRBV9 | TRBD1 | - | TGTGCCAGCAGCGCATGGGGACAGGGGGTGCCCGGAAACACCATATATTTT | CASSAWGQGVPGNTIYF
TRBJ2-7 | TRBV4-3 | - | - | TGCGCCAGCAGCCAAGACTCGGGCCAGATGGGCGAGCAGTACTTC | CASSQDSGQMGEQYF
TRBJ2-1 | TRBV7-2 | - | - | TGTGCCAGCAGCTCCCCGACTAACAATGAGCAGTTCTTC | CASSSPTNNEQFF
TRBJ2-7 | TRBV20-1 | TRBD2 | once | TGCAGTGAACGGACTAGGATAGACCACGAGCAGTACTTC | CSERTRIDHEQYF
TRBJ1-1 | TRBV6-4 | - | - | TGTGCCAGCAGTGAATTTGGGACGAACACTGAAGCTTTCTTT | CASSEFGTNTEAFF
TRBJ1-6 | TRBV4-1 | - | - | TGCGCCAGCGGCTTCGTAGGGGATTCACCCCTCCACTTT | CASGFVGDSPLHF
TRBJ2-3 | TRBV5-1 | TRBD1 | - | TGTGCCAGCAGTTTACAGGGGAGCACAGATACGCAGTATTTT | CASSLQGSTDTQYF
TRBJ2-3 | TRBV20-1 | TRBD2 | - | TGCAGTGCCAGCCTCTCCGGGGGGGCCCCAGATACGCAGTATTTT | CSASLSGGAPDTQYF
TRBJ2-3 | TRBV5-1 | TRBD2 | once | TGCGCCAGCAGCTTGGGGGTAGCGGGGGCAGATACGCAGTATTTT | CASSLGVAGADTQYF
TRBJ2-7 | TRBV10-3 | - | - | TGTGCCATCAGTGAGTCATCAGCCTCCTACGAGCAGTACTTC | CAISESSASYEQYF
TRBJ1-6 | TRBV23-1 | TRBD1 | - | TGCGCCAGCAGCCCAATCCTAGCAGGGGGAGGTTCACCCCTCCACTTT | CASSPILAGGGSPLHF
TRBJ2-1 | TRBV9 | - | - | TGTGCCAGCAGCCTTGAGGGGCGGGAAAATGAGCAGTTCTTC | CASSLEGRENEQFF
TRBJ2-6 | TRBV7-2 | TRBD1 | - | TGTGCCAGCAGCTTAGCAGGGACAGGGAATCTCTTTGGGGCCAACGTCCTGACTTTC | CASSLAGTGNLFGANVLTF
TRBJ2-1 | TRBV4-3 | - | - | TGCGCCAGCAGCCAATTTGGGACCCTTTACAATGAGCAGTTCTTC | CASSQFGTLYNEQFF
TRBJ2-2 | TRBV10-3 | - | - | TGTGCCATCAGTGGGATCTTGGAAAACACCGGGGAGCTGTTTTTT | CAISGILENTGELFF
TRBJ2-4 | TRBV28 | - | - | TGTGCCAGCAGTTTAGGTGGCATTCAGTACTTC | CASSLGGIQYF
TRBJ2-5 | TRBV7-9 | - | - | TGTGCCAGCAGCTTCAACGCGGACCGGATCCAAGAGACCCAGTACTTC | CASSFNADRIQETQYF
TRBJ2-7 | TRBV20-1 | TRBD2 | - | TGCAGTGCTAGAGATTGGGGGGGCTACGAGCAGTACTTC | CSARDWGGYEQYF
TRBJ2-7 | TRBV28 | TRBD1 | - | TGTGCCAGCAGTACCCCCGGGACAGGTCCTTACGAGCAGTACTTC | CASSTPGTGPYEQYF
TRBJ2-2 | TRBV4-1 | TRBD1 | few | TGCGCCAGCAGCGCCCTTCGGGGGACAGGTCCCACCGGGGAGCTGTTTTTT | CASSALRGTGPTGELFF
TRBJ1-3 | TRBV27 | - | - | TGTGCCAGCAGTTCAAACCGATTCAGCTCTGGAAACACCATATATTTT | CASSSNRFSSGNTIYF
TRBJ2-1 | TRBV5-1 | TRBD2 | - | TGCGCCAGCAGCTTGGTACTAGCGGGAGTCTCCAATGAGCAGTTCTTC | CASSLVLAGVSNEQFF
TRBJ2-3 | TRBV6-5 | - | - | TGTGCCAGCAGTTACGGGTGGACCGAATCAGATACGCAGTATTTT | CASSYGWTESDTQYF
TRBJ2-1 | TRBV15 | - | - | TGTGCCACCAGCGATGTTAGTACGGCGGCGAATGAGCAGTTCTTC | CATSDVSTAANEQFF
TRBJ2-5 | TRBV12-3/TRBV12-4 | - | - | TGTGCCAGCAGTCCTCCCCCCGGAGGTCGGGCCCACTCGCAGACCCAGTACTTC | CASSPPPGGRAHSQTQYF
TRBJ1-5 | TRBV20-1 | - | - | TGCAGTGCTAGAGGGGGGTCGGGGTCTGGCCCCCAGCATTTT | CSARGGSGSGPQHF
TRBJ2-7 | TRBV27 | TRBD2 | - | TGTGCCAGCAGTTTCCGGACTAGCGGGAGTATGGGCGAGCAGTACTTC | CASSFRTSGSMGEQYF
TRBJ1-2 | TRBV19 | TRBD1 | - | TGTGCCAGTAGTATGGGAGCAGGGGGCCTGTCTGGCTACACCTTC | CASSMGAGGLSGYTF
TRBJ1-2 | TRBV29-1 | - | once | TGCAGCGTGGCCGGGTCGAGTCACTATGGCTACACCTTC | CSVAGSSHYGYTF
TRBJ2-3 | TRBV30 | TRBD1 | once | TGTGCCTGGTCGGGACAGGGGTTCACAGATACGCAGTATTTT | CAWSGQGFTDTQYF
TRBJ2-7 | TRBV3-1 | - | - | TGTGCCAGCAGCCAAGATCCGCAAGGGTCCTACGAGCAGTACTTC | CASSQDPQGSYEQYF
TRBJ2-3 | TRBV24-1 | - | - | TGTGCCACCAGTGAGGCAACAGGGTCTAGCACAGATACGCAGTATTTT | CATSEATGSSTDTQYF
TRBJ1-2 | TRBV10-1 | - | - | TGCGCCACGTACTATGGCTACACCTTC | CATYYGYTF
TRBJ2-2 | TRBV6-2/TRBV6-3 | - | - | TGTGCCAGCAGTTACTCCGTCGGGGAGCTGTTTTTT | CASSYSVGELFF
TRBJ2-1 | TRBV4-1 | - | - | TGCGCCAGCAGCCAGGCCCATGCGGCCTACAATGAGCAGTTCTTC | CASSQAHAAYNEQFF
TRBJ1-4 | TRBV9 | - | - | TGTGCCAGCAGTGAGCAGGGAGGTGAAAAACTGTTTTTT | CASSEQGGEKLFF
TRBJ1-4 | TRBV12-3/TRBV12-4 | - | - | TGTGCCAGCAGTTTAGGGGAGACTAATGAAAAACTGTTTTTT | CASSLGETNEKLFF